Listed here are 22 T cell receptor beta chains from one sample, sequenced in a study of cytomegalovirus exposure and HLA in healthy donors. Assay: immunoSEQ multiplex PCR; the TCRdb copy retains only in-frame clones and omits some. The data show over 120,000 clones, roughly nine tenths seen once. Sequenced: PBMCs. The receptor source for this set is a woman aged 18-29 years in good health and CMV-seropositive.

J is TRBJ2-3 and V is TRBV28; a weak D match, TRBD2 (5 bases). The CDR3 is made up of 13 amino acids. The germline V gene encodes CDR1 MDHEN and CDR2 SYDVKM. Trimming removed 8 bases from V and 1 base from J, with 10 bases in between. CDR3 protein: CASQDSGTDTQYF. The CDR3 bases are TGTGCCAGCCAGGACTCTGGCACAGATACGCAGTATTTT.

The V call is TRBV2, the J call TRBJ2-5; TRBD2 aligns across 9 bases. Germline loops: CDR1 SNHLY, CDR2 FYNNEI. V gave up 3 bases and J gave up 5 bases; unmatched junction bases: 7. This CDR3 spans 15 amino acids. The CDR3 DNA sequence: TGTGCCAGCAGTGAGGTGCGGGGGGGCCGTGAGACCCAGTACTTC. This codes for CASSEVRGGRETQYF.

The rearrangement uses TRBV9 and TRBJ2-7; D ambiguous. Trimming took off 3 bases at V and 1 base at J, with 5 bases between the two ends. The CDR3 has 12 amino acids. The V gene's germline CDR1 is SGDLS and CDR2 YYNGEE. The CDR3 coding sequence is TGTGCCAGCAGCGGACAATCCTACGAGCAGTACTTC. It is translated as CASSGQSYEQYF. Drawing the rest from reference TRBV9 and TRBJ2-7, the complete variable domain is DSGVTQTPKHLITATGQRVTLRCSPRSGDLSVYWYQQSLDQGLQFLIQYYNGEERAKGNILERFSAQQFPDLHSELNLSSLELGDSALYFCASSGQSYEQYFGPGTRLTVT.

The chain links TRBV7-2 to TRBJ2-7; tentative D call: TRBD1 (6 bases). The CDR3 spans 16 residues. Trimming took off 6 bases at V and 3 bases at J, with 21 bases between the two ends. Germline CDR1 reads SGHTA; CDR2 reads FQGNSA. The CDR3 DNA is TGTGCCAGCAGTGATACAGGGTATCCTCCCGGCTACGAGCAGTACTTC. Translated, it gives CASSDTGYPPGYEQYF.

The rearrangement uses TRBV4-2 and TRBJ1-1; 10 nucleotides agree with TRBD1. V was clipped by 0 bases and J by 4 bases; unmatched bases: 2. The CDR3 contains 15 residues. Germline assignment: CDR1 LGHNA and CDR2 YNFKEQ. Here the CDR3 DNA reads TGTGCCAGCAGCCAAGAGTGGACAGGGGGCACTGAAGCTTTCTTT. The encoded protein is CASSQEWTGGTEAFF.

The chain combines TRBV5-1 with TRBJ2-3; possibly TRBD2 for D (6 bases). CDR3 length: 18 amino acids. Germline values: CDR1 SGHRS, CDR2 YFSETQ. Trimming removed 4 bases from V and 0 bases from J, with 21 bases in between. The CDR3 loop is CASSRRVLATLSTDTQYF. The CDR3 nucleotides are TGCGCCAGCAGCCGGAGAGTTCTAGCGACACTTAGCACAGATACGCAGTATTTT.

CDR3 in amino acids: CATSRGRTASYEQYF. The CDR3 nucleotides read TGTGCCACCAGCAGAGGGAGGACAGCTTCCTACGAGCAGTACTTC. V and J are TRBV15 and TRBJ2-7, with a possible D match to TRBD1 (6 bases). The CDR3 is 15 amino acids. The germline gives CDR1 LNHNV, CDR2 YYDKDF (reference sequence). V lost 1 base and J lost 1, with 11 bases in between.

Worth noting for this clone: Relative to the germline gene, one junction end is altered; a read error may explain this. The CDR3 coding sequence is TGCGCCAGCAGCCAGGGACCGGGACAGGGTTTACGGAACTTC. Protein: CASSQGPGQGLRNF. This chain connects TRBV4-3 to TRBJ2-4, with TRBD1 matching over 9 bases. CDR3 length: 14 amino acids. Per germline, CDR1 LGHNA and CDR2 YSLEER.

The chain recombines TRBV28 with TRBJ1-2; 7 bases match TRBD1. Germline CDR1 is MDHEN and CDR2 is SYDVKM. CDR3 length: 14 residues. Trimming took 1 base from V and 3 from J; bases not matched to a gene: 2. CDR3 bases: TGTGCCAGCAGTTTATTGCAGGGGGACTATGGCTACACCTTC. As protein: CASSLLQGDYGYTF.

This chain links TRBV18 with TRBJ1-2; 7 nucleotides match TRBD1. Germline V lookup: CDR1 KGHSH, CDR2 LQKENI. The length of the CDR3 is 15 residues. J gave up 3 bases and V 6 bases, and 10 bases lay outside the gene matches. The CDR3 loop reads CASSFGDRADYGYTF. In DNA, the CDR3 is TGTGCCAGCTCCTTCGGCGACAGGGCAGACTATGGCTACACCTTC. The whole variable domain, filled in from reference TRBV18 and TRBJ1-2, reads NAGVMQNPRHLVRRRGQEARLRCSPMKGHSHVYWYRQLPEEGLKFMVYLQKENIIDESGMPKERFSAEFPKEGPSILRIQQVVRGDSAAYFCASSFGDRADYGYTFGSGTRLTVV.

This clone turned up a few times. V usage is TRBV4-3 and J usage is TRBJ2-2; D is undetermined. CDR3 length: 15 amino acids. Germline V gene data show CDR1 as LGHNA and CDR2 as YSLEER. Between the trimmed V and J ends, which lost 4 bases and 3 bases, there was a span of 12 bases. The CDR3 sequence is CASSRETFHTGELFF. CDR3 DNA: TGCGCCAGCAGCCGAGAGACATTTCACACCGGGGAGCTGTTTTTT.

This CDR3 reads CASSLDIDKSNTEAFF. The CDR3 DNA sequence: TGCGCCAGCAGCTTGGACATCGATAAATCGAACACTGAAGCTTTCTTT. The chain recombines TRBV5-1 with TRBJ1-1, with no clear D. Germline V gene lookup returns CDR1 SGHRS and CDR2 YFSETQ. Trimming left V 0 bases short and J 1 base short, with 13 bases between. The CDR3 runs 16 residues.

The J gene is TRBJ2-3, the V gene TRBV5-4, with 7 bases that match TRBD1. The V gene end was trimmed by 6 bases and the J gene end by 4 bases; junction bases not matched to a gene: 5. This CDR3 is built from 13 residues. The V gene's germline CDR1 is SGHNT and CDR2 YYREEE (reference sequence). The CDR3 protein is CASNPQGADTQYF. The CDR3 DNA sequence: TGTGCCAGCAACCCTCAGGGGGCAGATACGCAGTATTTT.

The J gene is TRBJ2-1, the V gene TRBV6-1; the match to TRBD2 covers 11 bases. CDR3 length equals 15 residues. CDR1 is MNHNS, CDR2 SASEGT, per germline. V was pared by 9 bases and J by 7 bases, with 11 bases of the junction left unmatched. CDR3: CASSSGGLGRNEQFF. CDR3 in DNA: TGTGCCAGTTCTAGCGGGGGGCTGGGGAGGAATGAGCAGTTCTTC.

This clone appeared a single time. This chain's CDR3 is CASSFGVRVQETQYF. CDR3 coding DNA: TGTGCCAGCAGCTTCGGGGTGCGGGTCCAAGAGACCCAGTACTTC. V is TRBV7-9 and J is TRBJ2-5, with a tentative D call TRBD2 (5 bases). Germline V gene lookup returns CDR1 SEHNR and CDR2 FQNEAQ (reference sequence). There are 15 residues in the CDR3. Deletions cut 3 bases from V and 1 base from J, with 12 bases between.

The rearrangement links TRBV19 to TRBJ1-1; D might be TRBD1 (5 bases). Germline V gene sequence: CDR1 LNHDA, CDR2 SQIVND (reference sequence). The CDR3 covers 11 residues. V lost 8 bases to trimming and J lost 4 bases, with 8 bases between them. The CDR3 nucleotides read TGTGCCAGTGGGGGACTCACTGAAGCTTTCTTT. Its protein product is CASGGLTEAFF.

The genes are TRBV29-1 and TRBJ1-6; a possible D gene is TRBD1 (5 bases). The CDR3 spans 13 residues. CDR1 is SQVTM, CDR2 ANQGSEA, per germline. V shed 4 bases and J shed 7 bases, with 11 bases lying between them. CDR3 region: CSVGTGVNSPLHF. The DNA for the CDR3 is TGCAGCGTTGGAACAGGAGTAAATTCACCCCTCCACTTT.

The V gene is TRBV19, the J gene TRBJ1-5; 8 bases fit TRBD1. CDR1 is LNHDA, CDR2 SQIVND, per germline (reference sequence). The CDR3 totals 17 residues. V dropped 1 base and J dropped 5; count of bases not matched to a gene: 10. CDR3 sequence reads: CASSIGPGGTVDQPQHF. The DNA of the CDR3 is TGTGCCAGTAGTATAGGTCCAGGGGGCACAGTTGATCAGCCCCAGCATTTT.

The chain is built from TRBV5-1 and TRBJ2-7; TRBD1 agrees at 10 bases. J was trimmed by 7 bases and V by 0 bases; bases with no gene match: 4. In germline, CDR1 is SGHRS, CDR2 YFSETQ. This CDR3 has 14 amino acids. The CDR3 here is CASSLVGTGDEQYF. The CDR3 DNA reads as TGCGCCAGCAGCTTGGTCGGGACAGGGGATGAGCAGTACTTC.

Only one count was recorded for this clone. V gene TRBV27 combines with J gene TRBJ1-1, with unresolved D. This CDR3 has 15 amino acids. V was cut by 3 bases and J by 0 bases, with 11 bases left in between. Germline-derived CDR1 and CDR2 are MNHEY and SMNVEV (reference sequence). CDR3 loop: CASSFIGSMNTEAFF. The CDR3 coding sequence is TGTGCCAGCAGTTTTATAGGTAGCATGAACACTGAAGCTTTCTTT.

The rearrangement uses TRBV29-1 and TRBJ2-5, with 13 bases identical to TRBD2. Losses at the gene ends were 6 bases for V and 4 bases for J; bases not matched to a gene: 2. The CDR3 contains 13 residues. Germline CDR1 SQVTM, CDR2 ANQGSEA. The CDR3 DNA reads as TGCAGCGTACTAGCGGGGGGGCGAGAGACCCAGTACTTC. Amino acids: CSVLAGGRETQYF.

This clone has just a few counts. The chain links TRBV5-4 to TRBJ1-6; 8 nucleotides line up with TRBD1. V shed 0 bases, J shed 10 bases, and the junction held 3 bases outside the gene matches. Germline assignment: CDR1 SGHNT and CDR2 YYREEE (reference sequence). This CDR3 contains 14 residues. CDR3 amino acids: CASSLDRGYSPLHF. The CDR3 DNA sequence: TGTGCCAGCAGCTTGGACAGGGGGTACTCACCCCTCCACTTT.